This T cell receptor (beta chain) appears in the sequencing data of a study of blood T cell repertoires in COVID-19. The CDR3 covers 19 residues. The V gene end was trimmed by 0 bases and the J gene end by 0 bases; junction bases not matched to a gene: 10. The V gene's germline CDR1 is MGHRA and CDR2 YSYEKL. Here immunoSEQ multiplex PCR was the method, and the copy in TCRdb shows in-frame clones only, minus some. Of under 90,000 clones listed, 75% to 90% are singletons. This clone has more than one count but fewer than ten. The source material was peripheral blood. This receptor was obtained from a woman aged 80 or older with active or convalescent COVID-19. This chain joins TRBV4-1 and TRBJ1-3; 8 bases are a match to TRBD1. CDR3 region: CASSQERVGQGLSGNTIYF. The CDR3 DNA reads TGCGCCAGCAGCCAAGAAAGGGTAGGACAGGGACTCTCTGGAAACACCATATATTTT.